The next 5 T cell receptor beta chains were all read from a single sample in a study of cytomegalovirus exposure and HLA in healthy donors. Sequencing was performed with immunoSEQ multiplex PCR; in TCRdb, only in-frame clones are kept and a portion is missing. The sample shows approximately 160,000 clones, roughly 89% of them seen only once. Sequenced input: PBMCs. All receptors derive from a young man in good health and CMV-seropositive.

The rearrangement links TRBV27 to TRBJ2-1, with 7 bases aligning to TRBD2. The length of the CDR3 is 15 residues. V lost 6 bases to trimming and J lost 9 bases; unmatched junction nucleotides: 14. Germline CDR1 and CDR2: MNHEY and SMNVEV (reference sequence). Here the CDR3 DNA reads TGTGCCAGCAGATTAAAGGCCCTGGGGGGGTCTGAGCAGTTCTTC. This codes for CASRLKALGGSEQFF.

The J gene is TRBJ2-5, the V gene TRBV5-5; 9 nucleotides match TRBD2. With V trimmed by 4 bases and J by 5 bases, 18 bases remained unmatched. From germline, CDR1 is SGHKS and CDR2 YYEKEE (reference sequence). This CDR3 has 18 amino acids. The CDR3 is CASSGLGGREGPRETQYF. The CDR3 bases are TGTGCCAGCAGCGGTCTGGGGGGGCGGGAGGGCCCGAGGGAGACCCAGTACTTC.

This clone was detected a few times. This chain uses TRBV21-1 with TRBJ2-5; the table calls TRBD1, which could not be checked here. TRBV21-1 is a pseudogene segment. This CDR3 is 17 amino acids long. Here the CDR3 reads CASSKFLRDREWETQYF. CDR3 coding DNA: TGTGCCAGCAGCAAATTCTTACGGGACAGGGAATGGGAGACCCAGTACTTC.

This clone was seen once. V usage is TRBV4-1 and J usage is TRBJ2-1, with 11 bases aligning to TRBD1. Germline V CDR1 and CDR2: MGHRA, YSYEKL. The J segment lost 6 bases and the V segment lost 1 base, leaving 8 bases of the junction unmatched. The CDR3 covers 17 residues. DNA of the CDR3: TGCGCCAGCAGCCAAGCCTATCCGGGACAGGGGGGCAATGAGCAGTTCTTC. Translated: CASSQAYPGQGGNEQFF.

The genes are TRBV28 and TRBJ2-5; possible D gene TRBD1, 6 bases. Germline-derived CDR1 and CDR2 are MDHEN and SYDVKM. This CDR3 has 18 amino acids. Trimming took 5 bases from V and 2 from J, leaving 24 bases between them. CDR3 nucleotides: TGTGCCAGCAGTATTAACAGGGCAGCATCCATAGGACAAGAGACCCAGTACTTC. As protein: CASSINRAASIGQETQYF.